Below are 22 T cell receptor beta chains sequenced from a single sample in a study of cytomegalovirus exposure and HLA in healthy donors. PCR was performed using 60 Vbeta and 13 Jbeta primers. The protocol was immunoSEQ multiplex PCR, while the TCRdb copy is restricted to in-frame clones and leaves out a portion. The sample lists more than 200,000 clones; roughly 70% were seen once. Sequenced sample: PBMCs. Receptors originate from a man aged 35-49 years in good health and CMV-seropositive.

The V call is TRBV6-5, the J call TRBJ1-6; D is uncertain. Trimming removed 7 bases at V and 0 bases at J, with 10 bases between. The CDR3 consists of 15 residues. Germline V gene sequence: CDR1 MNHEY, CDR2 SVGAGI. The DNA for the CDR3 is TGTGCCAGCAAAGCGGCTAGCTCCTATAATTCACCCCTCCACTTT. Translating it yields CASKAASSYNSPLHF.

The V and J genes are TRBV28 and TRBJ2-7; tentatively, D is TRBD1 (6 bases). The V end was cut by 4 bases, the J end by 4 bases, with 17 bases between. CDR3 size: 15 residues. CDR1 and CDR2 (germline): MDHEN, SYDVKM. The CDR3 here is CASSSPAGTLYEQYF. As DNA, the CDR3 is TGTGCCAGCAGTTCCCCGGCAGGGACACTATACGAGCAGTACTTC.

The chain links TRBV6-1 to TRBJ1-6; D remains unclear. Between the trimmed V and J ends, which lost 4 bases and 6 bases, there was a span of 7 bases. The germline CDR1 and CDR2 sequences are MNHNS and SASEGT. This CDR3 contains 13 residues. The chain's CDR3 is CASSGEGNSPLHF. As DNA, the CDR3 is TGTGCCAGCAGTGGGGAGGGTAATTCACCCCTCCACTTT.

J is TRBJ1-4 and V is TRBV5-1; 9 bases agree with TRBD1. The CDR3 consists of 15 residues. V lost 4 bases and J lost 8; bases outside the gene matches: 9. Germline assignment: CDR1 SGHRS and CDR2 YFSETQ. CDR3 residues: CASSKRQGETEKLFF. In DNA, the CDR3 is TGCGCCAGCAGCAAGCGACAGGGGGAAACCGAAAAACTGTTTTTT. Full variable domain (remainder filled in from reference TRBV5-1 and TRBJ1-4): KAGVTQTPRYLIKTRGQQVTLSCSPISGHRSVSWYQQTPGQGLQFLFEYFSETQRNKGNFPGRFSGRQFSNSRSEMNVSTLELGDSALYLCASSKRQGETEKLFFGSGTQLSVL.

The chain recombines TRBV5-1 with TRBJ1-2; D gene uncertain. There are 15 residues in the CDR3. Germline V lookup: CDR1 SGHRS, CDR2 YFSETQ. With 1 base removed from V and 2 bases from J, the gap between germline ends came to 12 bases. The CDR3 coding sequence is TGCGCCAGCAGCTTGTCCGGGGAATGGAACTATGGCTACACCTTC. Translated: CASSLSGEWNYGYTF.

This chain links TRBV7-2 with TRBJ1-6; 7 bases are a match to TRBD1. The J segment lost 7 bases and the V segment lost 6 bases, leaving 9 bases of the junction unmatched. This CDR3 is built from 15 residues. Germline lookup yields CDR1 SGHTA and CDR2 FQGNSA. In DNA, the CDR3 is TGTGCCAGCAGGTCTAACAGGGGATCGAATTCACCCCTCCACTTT. It yields the protein CASRSNRGSNSPLHF. The complete variable domain, with remaining parts taken from reference TRBV7-2 and TRBJ1-6, reads GAGVSQSPSNKVTEKGKDVELRCDPISGHTALYWYRQSLGQGLEFLIYFQGNSAPDKSGLPSDRFSAERTGGSVSTLTIQRTQQEDSAVYLCASRSNRGSNSPLHFGNGTRLTVT.

The V and J genes are TRBV10-2 and TRBJ2-3; 8 bases agree with TRBD1. The CDR3 sequence is 18 residues long. Trimming took 3 bases from V and 7 from J; bases not matched to a gene: 18. CDR1 is WSHSY and CDR2 is SAAADI in the germline V gene. Written as DNA, the CDR3 is TGCGCCAGCAGTGATAGGGCAGGGGGCCCCCTAGCTGTATATACGCAGTATTTT. Protein sequence: CASSDRAGGPLAVYTQYF.

A note on this clone: The junction and the germline gene differ at one end; a read error may be behind it. The rearrangement joins TRBV7-9 to TRBJ2-2; TRBD1 agrees at 7 bases. The CDR3 is 15 amino acids. The germline V gene encodes CDR1 SEHNR and CDR2 FQNEAQ (reference sequence). In DNA form, the CDR3 reads TGTTCCAGCAGCCTCTTGACAGGGATCACCGGGGAGCTGTTTTTT. It yields the protein CSSSLLTGITGELFF.

The chain recombines TRBV10-2 with TRBJ2-1; 14 nucleotides agree with TRBD2. The CDR3 sequence is 14 residues long. Trimming removed 2 bases from V and 12 bases from J; junction bases left unmatched: 3. Looked up from germline, CDR1 is WSHSY and CDR2 is SAAADI. This CDR3 reads CASSEAGTSGGQFF. For the CDR3, the DNA is TGCGCCAGCAGTGAGGCCGGGACTAGCGGGGGGCAGTTCTTC.

This sequence joins TRBV12-5 and TRBJ2-1, with a tentative D call TRBD2 (5 bases). From germline, CDR1 is LGHNT and CDR2 FRNRAP. V gave up 0 bases and J gave up 2 bases, with 8 bases separating them. CDR3 length: 15 amino acids. CDR3 nucleotides: TGTGCTAGTGGTTTGGTACCCGGGACCTACAATGAGCAGTTCTTC. Translation gives CASGLVPGTYNEQFF. Full variable domain (rest looked up from reference TRBV12-5 and TRBJ2-1): DARVTQTPRHKVTEMGQEVTMRCQPILGHNTVFWYRQTMMQGLELLAYFRNRAPLDDSGMPKDRFSAEMPDATLATLKIQPSEPRDSAVYFCASGLVPGTYNEQFFGPGTRLTVL.

This clone was recorded once. The V and J genes are TRBV9 and TRBJ1-1, with D unresolved. Germline V CDR1 and CDR2: SGDLS, YYNGEE. The V gene lost 3 bases and the J gene lost 4 bases, with 16 bases spanning the gap. This CDR3 has 15 residues. The CDR3 here is CASSAVGGSGTEAFF. DNA for the CDR3: TGTGCCAGCAGCGCAGTAGGTGGGTCGGGCACTGAAGCTTTCTTT.

As concerns this clone: Other DNA sequences in the same sample also yield this CDR3. The V and J genes are TRBV19 and TRBJ1-2; no clear D gene. The CDR3 has 12 residues. The V end lost 3 bases, the J end lost 6 bases, and 8 bases lay between the germline ends. Germline loops: CDR1 LNHDA, CDR2 SQIVND (reference sequence). As DNA, the CDR3 is TGTGCCAGTAGTATCGACCGGGATGGCTACACCTTC. The encoded protein is CASSIDRDGYTF.

The CDR3 region has the DNA TGTGCCAGCAGCTTAGTGGGCAGGCCCTATGGCTACACCTTC. Translating it yields CASSLVGRPYGYTF. This chain connects TRBV7-9 to TRBJ1-2, with no clear D. Trimming took off 1 base at V and 4 bases at J, with 10 bases between the two ends. The CDR3 has 14 amino acids. Germline V CDR1 and CDR2: SEHNR, FQNEAQ (reference sequence). The entire variable domain, with the rest obtained from reference TRBV7-9 and TRBJ1-2, is as follows: DTGVSQNPRHKITKRGQNVTFRCDPISEHNRLYWYRQTLGQGPEFLTYFQNEAQLEKSRLLSDRFSAERPKGSFSTLEIQRTEQGDSAMYLCASSLVGRPYGYTFGSGTRLTVV.

This clone was detected a few times. V gene TRBV7-9 combines with J gene TRBJ2-1, with 7 positions matching TRBD1. CDR3 size: 13 residues. Trimming took 7 bases from V and 6 from J; bases not matched to a gene: 6. Germline V gives CDR1 SEHNR, CDR2 FQNEAQ (reference sequence). The CDR3 spells CASTTTGRNEQFF. DNA for the CDR3: TGTGCCAGCACCACGACAGGGCGCAATGAGCAGTTCTTC.

Remarks on this clone: Sequence at one end of the junction differs from germline and may be a read error. The chain uses TRBV5-4 and TRBJ1-1, with D tentatively TRBD1 (6 bases). The CDR3 sequence is 12 residues long. CDR1 is SGHNT and CDR2 is YYREEE in the germline V gene (reference sequence). The CDR3 reads CASSLTGPPVAF. As DNA, the CDR3 is TGTGCCAGCAGCTTGACAGGGCCACCTGTCGCCTTT. Full variable domain (missing parts from reference TRBV5-4 and TRBJ1-1): ETGVTQSPTHLIKTRGQQVTLRCSSQSGHNTVSWYQQALGQGPQFIFQYYREEENGRGNFPPRFSGLQFPNYSSELNVNALELDDSALYLCASSLTGPPVAFGQGTRLTVV.

V and J are TRBV5-1 and TRBJ1-1; 8 bases are shared with TRBD1. V gave up 4 bases and J gave up 4 bases; unmatched junction bases: 6. Germline assignment: CDR1 SGHRS and CDR2 YFSETQ. The CDR3 is made up of 14 amino acids. The CDR3 here is CASSPTGGSTEAFF. DNA for the CDR3: TGCGCCAGCAGCCCTACAGGGGGTTCCACTGAAGCTTTCTTT.

The chain couples TRBV13 to TRBJ1-1, with 9 bases fitting TRBD1. The CDR3 length is 16 residues. Germline loops: CDR1 PRHDT, CDR2 FYEKMQ (reference sequence). J gave up 5 bases and V 0 bases, and 7 bases lay outside the gene matches. CDR3 nucleotide sequence: TGTGCCAGCAGCTTAGGACAGGGGGCTCTCGGGACTGAAGCTTTCTTT. Protein sequence: CASSLGQGALGTEAFF.

In this sample, this clone turned up a few times. This rearrangement joins TRBV7-2 to TRBJ1-5; 7 bases map to TRBD1. The CDR3 is 12 amino acids. The germline V gene has CDR1 SGHTA and CDR2 FQGNSA. V dropped 4 bases and J dropped 15; count of bases not matched to a gene: 9. The DNA of the CDR3 is TGTGCCAGCAGCTCGACACAGGGGATCTTGCATTTT. Encoded protein: CASSSTQGILHF.

The chain combines TRBV7-9 with TRBJ2-5; tentatively, D is TRBD2 (6 bases). Trimming pared 6 bases from V and 2 bases from J, leaving 13 bases between. The CDR3 sequence is 14 residues long. The germline V gene encodes CDR1 SEHNR and CDR2 FQNEAQ (reference sequence). Here the CDR3 DNA reads TGTGCCAGCAGGCCCGGGACTCAACAAGAGACCCAGTACTTC. Protein sequence: CASRPGTQQETQYF.

The chain carries TRBV11-2 and TRBJ2-3, with D possibly TRBD1 on 6 matching bases. In germline, CDR1 is SGHAT, CDR2 FQNNGV. CDR3 length: 14 residues. Trimming took off 4 bases at V and 0 bases at J, with 8 bases between the two ends. The CDR3 DNA reads TGTGCCAGCAGCTGGGGGCTTAGCACAGATACGCAGTATTTT. This encodes CASSWGLSTDTQYF.

This clone was picked up a small number of times. This sequence joins TRBV7-9 and TRBJ2-5; no firm D call. This CDR3 is 11 amino acids long. The germline V gene has CDR1 SEHNR and CDR2 FQNEAQ (reference sequence). Trimming removed 5 bases from V and 3 bases from J, with 4 bases in between. The CDR3 nucleotides are TGTGCCAGCAGCCCAAAAGAGACCCAGTACTTC. Encoded protein: CASSPKETQYF.

V is TRBV28 and J is TRBJ2-7; 8 positions match TRBD2. The trim removed 6 bases at V and 3 bases at J, leaving 7 bases unmatched. This CDR3 is 14 amino acids long. Germline values: CDR1 MDHEN, CDR2 SYDVKM. CDR3 in DNA: TGTGCCAGCAGAAACGGACTAGCAAGCTACGAGCAGTACTTC. Encoded protein: CASRNGLASYEQYF.